This TCR beta chain was documented in a study of cytomegalovirus exposure and HLA in healthy donors. About this clone itself: What it binds is unknown.

Using immunoSEQ multiplex PCR, the repertoire was profiled, and TCRdb retains in-frame clones only, with some absent. The sample consists of about 180,000 clones, around nine tenths of them appearing once. Study results and caveats: The study designated 160 or so TCR beta chains cytomegalovirus-associated.

There are 14 residues in the CDR3. The germline V and J ends were trimmed by 2 bases and 4 bases, with 12 bases remaining between them. CDR1 MNHEY and CDR2 SVGAGI come from the germline V gene. Material for sequencing was PBMCs. This chain uses TRBV6-5 with TRBJ2-7, with D possibly matching TRBD2 (6 bases). This TCR came from a man younger than 35 in good health and CMV-seropositive. The chain's CDR3 is CASSYGSGGYEQYF. The DNA for the CDR3 is TGTGCCAGCAGTTACGGTTCTGGAGGGTACGAGCAGTACTTC.